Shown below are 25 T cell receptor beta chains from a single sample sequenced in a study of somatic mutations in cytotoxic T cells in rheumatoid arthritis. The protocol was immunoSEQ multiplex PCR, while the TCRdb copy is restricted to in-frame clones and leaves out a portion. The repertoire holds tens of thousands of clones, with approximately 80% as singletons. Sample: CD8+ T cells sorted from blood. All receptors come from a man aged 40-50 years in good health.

Here the CDR3 DNA reads TGTGCCAGCAGTTACTCGGCACGAATCACAGATACGCAGTATTTT. Encoded protein: CASSYSARITDTQYF. The rearrangement uses TRBV6-5 and TRBJ2-3; unclear D gene. Per germline, CDR1 MNHEY and CDR2 SVGAGI. The CDR3 is 15 residues long. V was pared by 0 bases and J by 2 bases, with 9 bases between.

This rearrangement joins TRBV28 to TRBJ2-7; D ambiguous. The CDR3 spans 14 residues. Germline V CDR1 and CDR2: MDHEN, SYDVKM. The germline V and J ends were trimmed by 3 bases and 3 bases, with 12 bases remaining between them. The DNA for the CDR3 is TGTGCCAGCAGTTTTCATGGCGAAAGCTACGAGCAGTACTTC. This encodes CASSFHGESYEQYF.

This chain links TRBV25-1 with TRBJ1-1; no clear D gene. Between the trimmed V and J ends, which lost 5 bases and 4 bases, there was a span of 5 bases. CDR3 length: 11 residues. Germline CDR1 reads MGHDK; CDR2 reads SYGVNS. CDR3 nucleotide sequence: TGTGCCAGCAGTACGGGCACTGAAGCTTTCTTT. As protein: CASSTGTEAFF.

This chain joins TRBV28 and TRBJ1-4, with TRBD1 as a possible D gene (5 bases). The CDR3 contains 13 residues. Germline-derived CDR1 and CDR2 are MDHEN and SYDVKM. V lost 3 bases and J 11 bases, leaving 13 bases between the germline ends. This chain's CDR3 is CASSFEMKGKLFF. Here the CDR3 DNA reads TGTGCCAGCAGTTTCGAGATGAAGGGGAAACTGTTTTTT.

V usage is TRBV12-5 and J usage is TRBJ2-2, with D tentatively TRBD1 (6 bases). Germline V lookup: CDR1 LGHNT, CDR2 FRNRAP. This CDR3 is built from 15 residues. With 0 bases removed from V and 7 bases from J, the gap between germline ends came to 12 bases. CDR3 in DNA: TGTGCTAGTGGTTTGGTACTCAGGGGATACGGGGAGCTGTTTTTT. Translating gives CASGLVLRGYGELFF. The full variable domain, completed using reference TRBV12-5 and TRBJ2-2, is DARVTQTPRHKVTEMGQEVTMRCQPILGHNTVFWYRQTMMQGLELLAYFRNRAPLDDSGMPKDRFSAEMPDATLATLKIQPSEPRDSAVYFCASGLVLRGYGELFFGEGSRLTVL.

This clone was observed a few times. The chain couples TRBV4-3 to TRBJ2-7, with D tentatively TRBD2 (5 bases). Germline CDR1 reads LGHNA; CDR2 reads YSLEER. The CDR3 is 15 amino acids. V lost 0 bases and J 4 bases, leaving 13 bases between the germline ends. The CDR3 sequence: CASSQDRTLIYEQYF. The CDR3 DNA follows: TGCGCCAGCAGCCAAGATAGGACTCTGATTTACGAGCAGTACTTC.

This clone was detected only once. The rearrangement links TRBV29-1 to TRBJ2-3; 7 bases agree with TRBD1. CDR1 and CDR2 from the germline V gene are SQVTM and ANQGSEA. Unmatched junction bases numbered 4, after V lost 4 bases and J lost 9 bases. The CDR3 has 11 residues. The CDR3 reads CSVGPDRTQYF. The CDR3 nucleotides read TGCAGCGTTGGCCCGGACAGGACGCAGTATTTT.

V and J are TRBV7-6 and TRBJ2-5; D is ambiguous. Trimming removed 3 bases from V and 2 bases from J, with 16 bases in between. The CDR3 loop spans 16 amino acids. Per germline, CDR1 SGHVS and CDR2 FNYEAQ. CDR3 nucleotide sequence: TGTGCCAGCAGCTTGGTCGCTGTAGTGGATCAAGAGACCCAGTACTTC. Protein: CASSLVAVVDQETQYF.

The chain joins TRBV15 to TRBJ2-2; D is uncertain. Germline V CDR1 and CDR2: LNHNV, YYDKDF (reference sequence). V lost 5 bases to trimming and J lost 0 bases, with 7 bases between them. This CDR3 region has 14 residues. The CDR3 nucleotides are TGTGCCACCAGCGGGCTAGCGAACACCGGGGAGCTGTTTTTT. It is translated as CATSGLANTGELFF.

CDR3 region: CASSKTGISGNQPQHF. The CDR3 nucleotides read TGTGCCAGCAGCAAGACAGGGATTTCGGGCAATCAGCCCCAGCATTTT. The J gene is TRBJ1-5, the V gene TRBV5-6, with 7 positions matching TRBD1. CDR1 SGHDT and CDR2 YYEEEE come from the germline V gene. The CDR3 loop spans 16 amino acids. Germline trimming cut 4 bases from V and 2 bases from J; bases unmatched to any gene: 9.

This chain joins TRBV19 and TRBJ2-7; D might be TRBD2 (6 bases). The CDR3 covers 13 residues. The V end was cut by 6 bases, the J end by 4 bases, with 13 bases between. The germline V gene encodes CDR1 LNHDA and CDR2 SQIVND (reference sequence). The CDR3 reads CASSPGRGYEQYF. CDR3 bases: TGTGCCAGTAGCCCGGGGCGGGGATACGAGCAGTACTTC.

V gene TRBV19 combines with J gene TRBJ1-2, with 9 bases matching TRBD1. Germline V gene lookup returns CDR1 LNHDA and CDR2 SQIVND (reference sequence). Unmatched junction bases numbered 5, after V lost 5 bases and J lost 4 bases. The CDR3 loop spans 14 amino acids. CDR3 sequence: CASSFGTGFYGYTF. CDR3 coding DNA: TGTGCCAGTAGTTTCGGGACAGGGTTCTATGGCTACACCTTC.

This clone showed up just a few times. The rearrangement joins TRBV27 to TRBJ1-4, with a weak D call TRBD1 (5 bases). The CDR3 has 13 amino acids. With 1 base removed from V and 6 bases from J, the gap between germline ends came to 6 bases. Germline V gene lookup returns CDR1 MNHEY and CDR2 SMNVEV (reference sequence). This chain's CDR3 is CASSLWGDEKLFF. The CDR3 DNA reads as TGTGCCAGCAGTTTATGGGGCGATGAAAAACTGTTTTTT.

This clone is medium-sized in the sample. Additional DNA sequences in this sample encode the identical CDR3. CDR3 region: CASSPINSPLHF. In nucleotides, the CDR3 is TGTGCCAGCAGTCCCATCAATTCACCCCTCCACTTT. This chain uses TRBV27 with TRBJ1-6; D not resolved. The germline gives CDR1 MNHEY, CDR2 SMNVEV (reference sequence). The CDR3 covers 12 residues. V gave up 5 bases and J gave up 7 bases, with 6 bases separating them.

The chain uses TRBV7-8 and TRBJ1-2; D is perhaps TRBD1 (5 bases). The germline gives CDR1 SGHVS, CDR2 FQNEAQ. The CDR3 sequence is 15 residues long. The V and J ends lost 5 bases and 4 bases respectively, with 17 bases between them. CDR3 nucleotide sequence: TGTGCCAGCAGCCCCGGATCGGGGCGAGGCTATGGCTACACCTTC. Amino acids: CASSPGSGRGYGYTF.

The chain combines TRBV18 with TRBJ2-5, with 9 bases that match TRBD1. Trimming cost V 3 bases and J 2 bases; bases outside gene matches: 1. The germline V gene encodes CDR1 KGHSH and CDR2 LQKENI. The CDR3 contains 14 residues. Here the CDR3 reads CASSPGQGQETQYF. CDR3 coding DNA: TGTGCCAGCTCACCGGGACAGGGACAAGAGACCCAGTACTTC.

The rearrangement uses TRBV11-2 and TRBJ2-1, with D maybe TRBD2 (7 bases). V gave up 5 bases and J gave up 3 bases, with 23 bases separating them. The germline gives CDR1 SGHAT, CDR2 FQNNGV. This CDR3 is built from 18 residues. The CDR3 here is CASSPIPPGGGGYNEQFF. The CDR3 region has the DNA TGTGCCAGCAGCCCTATACCCCCCGGGGGAGGGGGCTACAATGAGCAGTTCTTC.

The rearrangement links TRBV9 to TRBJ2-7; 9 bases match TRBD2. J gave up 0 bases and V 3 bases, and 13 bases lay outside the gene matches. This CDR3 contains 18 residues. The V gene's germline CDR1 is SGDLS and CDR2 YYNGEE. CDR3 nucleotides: TGTGCCAGCAGCGGGGGAAAGGGACTAGCCCGTTTCTCCTACGAGCAGTACTTC. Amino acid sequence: CASSGGKGLARFSYEQYF.

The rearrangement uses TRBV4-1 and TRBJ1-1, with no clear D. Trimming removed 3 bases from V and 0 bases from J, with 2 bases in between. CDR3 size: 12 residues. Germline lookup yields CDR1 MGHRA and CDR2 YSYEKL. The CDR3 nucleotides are TGCGCCAGCAGCCAGCTGAACACTGAAGCTTTCTTT. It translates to CASSQLNTEAFF.

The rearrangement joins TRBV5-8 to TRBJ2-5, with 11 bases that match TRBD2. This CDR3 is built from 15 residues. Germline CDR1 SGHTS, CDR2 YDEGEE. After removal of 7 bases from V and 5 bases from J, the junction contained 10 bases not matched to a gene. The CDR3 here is CASRTTSGKRETQYF. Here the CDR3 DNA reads TGTGCCAGCCGCACGACTAGCGGGAAAAGGGAGACCCAGTACTTC.

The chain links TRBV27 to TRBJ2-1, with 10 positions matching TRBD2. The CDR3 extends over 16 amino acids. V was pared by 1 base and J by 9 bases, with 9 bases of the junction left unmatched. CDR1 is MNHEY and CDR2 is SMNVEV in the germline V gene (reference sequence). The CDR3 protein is CASSLWAGTSETEQFF. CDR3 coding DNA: TGTGCCAGCAGTTTATGGGCCGGGACTAGCGAAACTGAGCAGTTCTTC.

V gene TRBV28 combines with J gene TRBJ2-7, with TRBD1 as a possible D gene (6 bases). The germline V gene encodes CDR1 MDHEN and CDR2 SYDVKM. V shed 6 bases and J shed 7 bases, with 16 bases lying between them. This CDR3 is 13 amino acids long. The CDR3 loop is CASRAGVRGEQYF. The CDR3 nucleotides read TGTGCCAGCAGAGCAGGGGTCCGCGGGGAGCAGTACTTC.

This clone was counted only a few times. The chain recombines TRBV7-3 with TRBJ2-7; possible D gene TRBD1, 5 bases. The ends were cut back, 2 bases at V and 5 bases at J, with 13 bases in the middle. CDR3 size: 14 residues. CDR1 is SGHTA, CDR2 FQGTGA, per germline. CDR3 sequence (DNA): TGTGCCAGCAGCTTACAGGGATCTCTGGACGAGCAGTACTTC. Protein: CASSLQGSLDEQYF.

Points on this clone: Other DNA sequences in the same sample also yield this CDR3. The CDR3 sequence: CASSLASGRGYGYTF. CDR3 coding DNA: TGTGCCAGCAGCTTAGCGTCCGGCAGGGGGTATGGCTACACCTTC. V usage is TRBV7-8 and J usage is TRBJ1-2; 7 positions agree with TRBD1. The junction had 6 bases not matched to a gene; V was cut back by 0 bases and J by 5 bases. Germline values: CDR1 SGHVS, CDR2 FQNEAQ. This CDR3 region has 15 residues.

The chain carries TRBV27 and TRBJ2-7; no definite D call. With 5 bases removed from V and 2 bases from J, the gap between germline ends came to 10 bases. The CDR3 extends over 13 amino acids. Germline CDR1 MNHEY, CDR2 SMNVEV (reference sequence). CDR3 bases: TGTGCCAGCAGTCTAACCCCCGCCTACGAGCAGTACTTC. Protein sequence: CASSLTPAYEQYF.